The 27 T cell receptor beta chains below all came from one sample that was sequenced in a study of T cell responses to AZD1222 COVID-19 vaccine. Produced via immunoSEQ multiplex PCR; TCRdb's table is partial and in-frame only. The sample has 130,000 to 150,000 clones, 91% seen once. The sequencing used peripheral blood, collected on day 0 of AZD1222 vaccination. The receptor set was obtained from an adult in good health.

The V call is TRBV18, the J call TRBJ1-5; D is unresolved. Germline V gene sequence: CDR1 KGHSH, CDR2 LQKENI. CDR3 length: 15 residues. The V gene lost 3 bases and the J gene lost 1 base, with 10 bases spanning the gap. Here the CDR3 reads CASSPSQQSNQPQHF. CDR3 in DNA: TGTGCCAGCTCACCTTCACAGCAGAGCAATCAGCCCCAGCATTTT.

The rearrangement joins TRBV11-3 to TRBJ2-7; 16 bases are a match to TRBD2. Germline trimming cut 5 bases from V and 3 bases from J; bases unmatched to any gene: 7. The CDR3 sequence is 17 residues long. From germline, CDR1 is SGHNT and CDR2 YENEEA. Written as DNA, the CDR3 is TGTGCCAGCAGCCCCCAAGGGACTAGCGGGAGGGGCTACGAGCAGTACTTC. Translating gives CASSPQGTSGRGYEQYF.

The rearrangement links TRBV4-3 to TRBJ2-1; D is unresolved. The germline V gene has CDR1 LGHNA and CDR2 YSLEER. The CDR3 covers 15 residues. The V end was cut by 8 bases, the J end by 0 bases, with 14 bases between. Written as DNA, the CDR3 is TGCGCCAGCGGGCTGTACGCGAGCTCCTACAATGAGCAGTTCTTC. Translating it yields CASGLYASSYNEQFF.

This clone was found a few times. The rearrangement links TRBV2 to TRBJ1-2, with D possibly TRBD1 on 6 matching bases. Trimming left V 10 bases short and J 0 bases short, with 18 bases between. The CDR3 loop spans 15 amino acids. Germline lookup yields CDR1 SNHLY and CDR2 FYNNEI. CDR3 in DNA: TGTGCCACGAGGGAACAGGGTCTTACTAACTATGGCTACACCTTC. Its protein is CATREQGLTNYGYTF.

The V gene is TRBV21-1, the J gene TRBJ2-5. TRBV21-1 corresponds to a pseudogene. The CDR3 extends over 8 amino acids. The CDR3 DNA reads TGTGCCAGCAGCTCCCAGTACTTC. The encoded protein is CASSSQYF.

The chain links TRBV6-5 to TRBJ2-5, with D possibly TRBD1 on 6 matching bases. CDR3 size: 14 residues. Looked up from germline, CDR1 is MNHEY and CDR2 is SVGAGI. Trimming left V 3 bases short and J 5 bases short, with 13 bases between. The CDR3 DNA follows: TGTGCCAGCAGTTATATTGGGGGCGGTGAGACCCAGTACTTC. It specifies CASSYIGGGETQYF.

The J gene is TRBJ2-3, the V gene TRBV5-1, with 7 bases aligning to TRBD2. V lost 4 bases, J lost 3 bases, and 11 bases stayed unmatched. This CDR3 spans 16 amino acids. The V gene's germline CDR1 is SGHRS and CDR2 YFSETQ. The CDR3 region is CASSPKWGGGTDTQYF. The CDR3 DNA follows: TGCGCCAGCAGCCCCAAGTGGGGGGGTGGGACAGATACGCAGTATTTT.

The V gene is TRBV5-1, the J gene TRBJ2-3, with 9 nucleotides matching TRBD1. This CDR3 is 17 amino acids long. Germline CDR1 reads SGHRS; CDR2 reads YFSETQ. The J segment lost 7 bases and the V segment lost 0 bases, leaving 12 bases of the junction unmatched. The CDR3 nucleotides read TGCGCCAGCAGCTTGGCCGAGTCGACAGGGGGTATGAATACGCAGTATTTT. Amino acid sequence: CASSLAESTGGMNTQYF.

The CDR3 spells CASGSRESIYNEQFF. CDR3 DNA sequence: TGTGCCAGTGGGAGTCGGGAGAGTATCTACAATGAGCAGTTCTTC. The gene calls are TRBV19 and TRBJ2-1, with D perhaps TRBD2 (6 bases). Per the germline V gene, CDR1 is LNHDA and CDR2 is SQIVND (reference sequence). The CDR3 consists of 15 residues. The V gene lost 8 bases and the J gene lost 3 bases, with 17 bases spanning the gap.

The V gene is TRBV6-1, the J gene TRBJ1-5; TRBD1 is a possible D gene (5 bases). Per germline, CDR1 MNHNS and CDR2 SASEGT. V lost 4 bases and J 2 bases, leaving 27 bases between the germline ends. The CDR3 length is 20 residues. CDR3 nucleotides: TGTGCCAGCAGTGGTCCGCGTGAAAAACCTCAGGGCAGGGGCAATCAGCCCCAGCATTTT. Encoded protein: CASSGPREKPQGRGNQPQHF.

This chain's CDR3 is CASSLDSHYEQYF. The CDR3 DNA follows: TGTGCCAGTAGTTTGGACAGCCACTACGAGCAGTACTTC. The V and J genes are TRBV19 and TRBJ2-7; D is perhaps TRBD1 (6 bases). Germline-derived CDR1 and CDR2 are LNHDA and SQIVND (reference sequence). The CDR3 sequence is 13 residues long. Trimming shortened V by 5 bases and J by 3 bases, and 11 bases separated the two germline ends.

The chain carries TRBV7-8 and TRBJ2-7; maybe TRBD1 (6 bases). The germline V gene encodes CDR1 SGHVS and CDR2 FQNEAQ. The CDR3 has 13 amino acids. V dropped 5 bases and J dropped 10 bases, with 18 bases sitting between them. This CDR3 is CASSRARGSLQYF. The DNA of the CDR3 is TGTGCCAGCAGCCGAGCTAGGGGGAGCCTACAGTACTTC.

This clone was detected once. This sequence joins TRBV7-9 and TRBJ1-4; D may be TRBD1 (5 bases). This CDR3 has 15 amino acids. Germline-derived CDR1 and CDR2 are SEHNR and FQNEAQ (reference sequence). The germline V and J ends were trimmed by 1 base and 8 bases, with 14 bases remaining between them. Here the CDR3 reads CASSLEGQGLEKLFF. In DNA form, the CDR3 reads TGTGCCAGCAGCTTAGAGGGCCAGGGTCTGGAAAAACTGTTTTTT.

The genes are TRBV19 and TRBJ2-7, with D possibly matching TRBD1 (6 bases). The CDR3 totals 14 residues. Germline V lookup: CDR1 LNHDA, CDR2 SQIVND (reference sequence). The ends were cut back, 3 bases at V and 3 bases at J, with 12 bases in the middle. The CDR3 loop reads CASSILGTSYEQYF. DNA for the CDR3: TGTGCCAGTAGTATCCTAGGGACAAGCTACGAGCAGTACTTC.

V and J are TRBV27 and TRBJ1-2; D is unresolved. Germline values: CDR1 MNHEY, CDR2 SMNVEV (reference sequence). V lost 8 bases to trimming and J lost 8 bases, with 21 bases between them. The CDR3 contains 14 residues. The DNA of the CDR3 is TGTGCCAGCCAGAACCTTGGATCCCTATTCGGCTACACCTTC. Amino acids: CASQNLGSLFGYTF.

The chain recombines TRBV13 with TRBJ2-7; no firm D call. Germline CDR1 reads PRHDT; CDR2 reads FYEKMQ (reference sequence). This CDR3 spans 13 amino acids. V was clipped by 9 bases and J by 0 bases, with 12 bases between them. CDR3 nucleotide sequence: TGTGCCAGTAGTCGTACCGACTCCTACGAGCAGTACTTC. This gives the protein CASSRTDSYEQYF.

The J gene is TRBJ1-1, the V gene TRBV5-1; TRBD1 matches 7 bases. Germline CDR1 reads SGHRS; CDR2 reads YFSETQ. The CDR3 consists of 15 residues. The junction had 5 bases not matched to a gene; V was cut back by 3 bases and J by 0 bases. The CDR3 here is CASSSGTALNTEAFF. The CDR3 coding sequence is TGCGCCAGCAGCTCGGGGACAGCCCTGAACACTGAAGCTTTCTTT.

CDR3 loop: CASSLEGGTYEQYF. Written as DNA, the CDR3 is TGTGCCAGCAGCTTAGAGGGGGGTACCTACGAGCAGTACTTC. The rearrangement links TRBV7-9 to TRBJ2-7; the D call may be TRBD1 or TRBD2 (6 bases each). The germline gives CDR1 SEHNR, CDR2 FQNEAQ (reference sequence). CDR3 size: 14 residues. V was cut by 1 base and J by 2 bases, with 9 bases left in between.

The CDR3: CASKGQTYEQYF. The CDR3 DNA follows: TGTGCCAGTAAAGGGCAGACCTACGAGCAGTACTTC. The chain is built from TRBV19 and TRBJ2-7; no firm D call. CDR3 size: 12 residues. CDR1 LNHDA and CDR2 SQIVND come from the germline V gene (reference sequence). The V end was cut by 7 bases, the J end by 2 bases, with 9 bases between.

This rearrangement joins TRBV4-2 to TRBJ2-1; maybe TRBD2 (6 bases). The length of the CDR3 is 14 residues. The germline gives CDR1 LGHNA, CDR2 YNFKEQ. V gave up 3 bases and J gave up 8 bases, with 14 bases separating them. This chain's CDR3 is CASSQVEGIYEQFF. The CDR3 region has the DNA TGTGCCAGCAGCCAGGTGGAGGGGATTTATGAGCAGTTCTTC.

The chain couples TRBV9 to TRBJ1-2; possibly TRBD1 for D (5 bases). V lost 4 bases and J 0 bases, leaving 10 bases between the germline ends. From germline, CDR1 is SGDLS and CDR2 YYNGEE. This CDR3 has 14 residues. The CDR3 nucleotides read TGTGCCAGCAGCAACCAGGGAGCTAACTATGGCTACACCTTC. Amino acid sequence: CASSNQGANYGYTF.

This chain links TRBV12-5 with TRBJ1-4; unclear D gene. CDR1 LGHNT and CDR2 FRNRAP come from the germline V gene. The CDR3 is 14 residues long. V lost 1 base and J lost 0, with 3 bases in between. CDR3 sequence reads: CASGLGATNEKLFF. The CDR3 nucleotides are TGTGCTAGTGGTTTGGGTGCAACTAATGAAAAACTGTTTTTT. Full variable domain (remainder filled in from reference TRBV12-5 and TRBJ1-4): DARVTQTPRHKVTEMGQEVTMRCQPILGHNTVFWYRQTMMQGLELLAYFRNRAPLDDSGMPKDRFSAEMPDATLATLKIQPSEPRDSAVYFCASGLGATNEKLFFGSGTQLSVL.

The J gene is TRBJ2-7, the V gene TRBV25-1; 10 nucleotides align to TRBD1. Germline assignment: CDR1 MGHDK and CDR2 SYGVNS. The ends lost 6 bases at V and 3 bases at J; junction bases unmatched: 8. The CDR3 contains 15 residues. The CDR3 DNA reads TGTGCCAGCAGGCCGGGTGACAGGGGGCACTACGAGCAGTACTTC. It specifies CASRPGDRGHYEQYF.

J is TRBJ2-5 and V is TRBV5-4, with TRBD2 identical over 8 bases. The CDR3 extends over 17 amino acids. Per the germline V gene, CDR1 is SGHNT and CDR2 is YYREEE (reference sequence). V was pared by 4 bases and J by 5 bases, with 16 bases of the junction left unmatched. The CDR3 DNA follows: TGTGCCAGCAGCGCGGGATATCTACAGCGGGAGTTTGAGACCCAGTACTTC. Translating it yields CASSAGYLQREFETQYF.

The gene calls are TRBV4-3 and TRBJ2-3; TRBD2 is a possible D gene (6 bases). Germline V CDR1 and CDR2: LGHNA, YSLEER. The CDR3 has 16 amino acids. V was clipped by 0 bases and J by 6 bases, with 16 bases between them. The CDR3 spells CASSQDTGRGLDTQYF. The CDR3 DNA reads TGCGCCAGCAGCCAAGATACCGGGAGAGGTTTGGATACGCAGTATTTT.

This CDR3 is CASSPRTGGEETQYF. For the CDR3, the DNA is TGTGCCAGCAGCCCTCGGACAGGGGGCGAAGAGACCCAGTACTTC. The V gene is TRBV9, the J gene TRBJ2-5; 11 nucleotides line up with TRBD1. CDR1 and CDR2 from the germline V gene are SGDLS and YYNGEE. The CDR3 totals 15 residues. V dropped 4 bases and J dropped 3; count of bases not matched to a gene: 5.

This sequence joins TRBV28 and TRBJ1-5; 8 nucleotides agree with TRBD1. The CDR3 totals 17 residues. V was pared by 6 bases and J by 0 bases, with 10 bases of the junction left unmatched. Germline V gene lookup returns CDR1 MDHEN and CDR2 SYDVKM. In DNA form, the CDR3 reads TGTGCCAGCAGCACGGACAGGGTCCCCTATAGCAATCAGCCCCAGCATTTT. This sequence encodes CASSTDRVPYSNQPQHF. The full variable domain, rest sourced from reference TRBV28 and TRBJ1-5, is DVKVTQSSRYLVKRTGEKVFLECVQDMDHENMFWYRQDPGLGLRLIYFSYDVKMKEKGDIPEGYSVSREKKERFSLILESASTNQTSMYLCASSTDRVPYSNQPQHFGDGTRLSIL.